This TCR beta chain was identified during a study of blood T cell repertoires in COVID-19. The study drew participants aged about 18 to 95 years from approximately 25 US areas. Clones were read by immunoSEQ multiplex PCR, and TCRdb kept only the in-frame ones, dropping some. The sample has under 250,000 clones; 80% to 90% are singletons. This CDR3 region has 17 residues. Germline V gene lookup returns CDR1 LGHNA and CDR2 YSLEER. V shed 0 bases and J shed 5 bases, with 19 bases lying between them. The source is a middle-aged man who had recovered from COVID-19. This chain connects TRBV4-3 to TRBJ2-5; perhaps TRBD1 as D (5 bases). Sequencing was done on a sample of PBMCs or T cells enriched from blood (not recorded which). Here the CDR3 reads CASSQDLVRGPAETQYF. The CDR3 region has the DNA TGCGCCAGCAGCCAAGATCTCGTTAGGGGCCCTGCGGAGACCCAGTACTTC.